The 5 T cell receptor beta chains below were found in one sample sequenced in a study of long-term antiretroviral therapy in people with HIV. Sequencing relied on immunoSEQ assay v3.0, run at survey level. Only in-frame clones appear in the TCRdb table, and some are missing; sequencing was by immunoSEQ multiplex PCR. The repertoire consists of 7,500 to 10,000 clones, with 84% occurring once and the leading ten covering approximately 9.1%. The sequences come from unsorted PBMCs, collected 0.3 years before starting antiretroviral therapy. The receptors here all came from a man younger than 45 with HIV.

This clone was observed a few times. The chain joins TRBV7-9 to TRBJ1-5; D is undetermined. CDR3 length: 14 amino acids. V was shortened by 8 bases and J by 3 bases, with 14 bases between the two germline ends. The germline V gene has CDR1 SEHNR and CDR2 FQNEAQ (reference sequence). The CDR3 loop reads CASAISGLNQPQHF. CDR3 in DNA: TGTGCCAGCGCGATTTCAGGTCTCAATCAGCCCCAGCATTTT.

J is TRBJ1-1 and V is TRBV28; TRBD1 might be the D (6 bases). The V gene's germline CDR1 is MDHEN and CDR2 SYDVKM. This CDR3 has 17 residues. The V end lost 3 bases, the J end lost 1 base, and 18 bases lay between the germline ends. CDR3 region: CASSFRGQPYKNTEAFF. The CDR3 region has the DNA TGTGCCAGCAGTTTCCGGGGGCAACCGTATAAGAACACTGAAGCTTTCTTT.

V gene TRBV27 combines with J gene TRBJ1-5, with 7 bases that match TRBD1. Trimming cost V 1 base and J 5 bases; bases outside gene matches: 5. Germline CDR1 is MNHEY and CDR2 is SMNVEV (reference sequence). The CDR3 extends over 15 amino acids. The CDR3, as DNA: TGTGCCAGCAGTTTATACAGGGGCTCCGATCAGCCCCAGCATTTT. Protein: CASSLYRGSDQPQHF.

The chain recombines TRBV7-9 with TRBJ1-1; D not resolved. The length of the CDR3 is 14 residues. Per germline, CDR1 SEHNR and CDR2 FQNEAQ (reference sequence). Trimming took off 8 bases at V and 1 base at J, with 14 bases between the two ends. Here the CDR3 DNA reads TGTGCCAGCCTTCTTGCAGCCGAGAACACTGAAGCTTTCTTT. Amino acids: CASLLAAENTEAFF.

The chain is built from TRBV4-1 and TRBJ2-1, with TRBD1 matching over 10 bases. The CDR3 runs 15 residues. Unmatched junction bases numbered 3, after V lost 2 bases and J lost 5 bases. Per germline, CDR1 MGHRA and CDR2 YSYEKL. CDR3: CASSQTGTGDNEQFF. As DNA, the CDR3 is TGCGCCAGCAGCCAAACCGGGACAGGGGACAATGAGCAGTTCTTC.